These 15 T cell receptor beta chains were all obtained from the same sample, sequenced in a study of control samples from healthy donors and cancer patients. Using immunoSEQ multiplex PCR, the repertoire was profiled, and TCRdb retains in-frame clones only, with some absent. The table has about 140,000 clones, 85% to 95% seen once. Sequencing was done on a sample of blood. These receptors originate from a man aged 35 to 55 in good health.

The chain couples TRBV10-2 to TRBJ2-4; 10 bases map to TRBD1. V lost 4 bases, J lost 0 bases, and 9 bases stayed unmatched. Germline loops: CDR1 WSHSY, CDR2 SAAADI. The CDR3 loop spans 18 amino acids. CDR3 protein: CASSVWDRGLVAKNIQYF. The DNA for the CDR3 is TGCGCCAGCAGTGTCTGGGACAGGGGTCTCGTAGCCAAAAACATTCAGTACTTC.

The rearrangement uses TRBV2 and TRBJ2-1; a possible D gene is TRBD2 (6 bases). The CDR3 runs to 16 residues. CDR1 and CDR2 (germline): SNHLY, FYNNEI. V lost 7 bases and J lost 0, with 16 bases in between. The CDR3 spells CASTPRGPVSYNEQFF. The CDR3 region has the DNA TGTGCCAGCACTCCGCGGGGACCCGTCTCCTACAATGAGCAGTTCTTC.

Here the CDR3 reads CASTPRGLAAYEQYF. CDR3 sequence (DNA): TGTGCCAGCACCCCCCGGGGGCTAGCGGCCTACGAGCAGTACTTC. V gene TRBV28 combines with J gene TRBJ2-7, with D tentatively TRBD2 (7 bases). Trimming removed 7 bases from V and 2 bases from J, with 18 bases in between. The CDR3 is made up of 15 amino acids. Germline CDR1 MDHEN, CDR2 SYDVKM.

This clone was found once. The chain employs TRBV4-3 and TRBJ2-7, with TRBD1 matching over 7 bases. Trimming at V came to 4 bases and at J to 5 bases, leaving 11 bases not matched to a gene. There are 15 residues in the CDR3. Germline V lookup: CDR1 LGHNA, CDR2 YSLEER. The CDR3 DNA reads TGCGCCAGCAGCCCGGGGACAGCCCCTCGTGACGAGCAGTACTTC. Translating gives CASSPGTAPRDEQYF.

The V call is TRBV9, the J call TRBJ1-2; D not resolved. This CDR3 is 14 amino acids long. Germline CDR1 is SGDLS and CDR2 is YYNGEE. Trimming cost V 6 bases and J 2 bases, with 14 bases left between them. The CDR3 loop is CASTETSANYGYTF. In DNA form, the CDR3 reads TGTGCCAGCACCGAGACCTCAGCAAACTATGGCTACACCTTC.

The table lists this clone with a count of one. This chain uses TRBV7-9 with TRBJ1-1; TRBD1 matches 7 bases. Germline V gene data show CDR1 as SEHNR and CDR2 as FQNEAQ (reference sequence). The ends lost 4 bases at V and 4 bases at J; junction bases unmatched: 9. CDR3 length: 15 amino acids. The CDR3 sequence is CASSSGSGGATEAFF. In DNA form, the CDR3 reads TGTGCCAGCAGCTCAGGATCAGGGGGAGCCACTGAAGCTTTCTTT.

This chain joins TRBV27 and TRBJ1-5, with 7 nucleotides matching TRBD1. The CDR3 extends over 15 amino acids. Germline loops: CDR1 MNHEY, CDR2 SMNVEV (reference sequence). Trimming took 3 bases from V and 3 from J; bases not matched to a gene: 5. The CDR3 coding sequence is TGTGCCAGCAGTTTTAAAGGGGGCGTCAATCAGCCCCAGCATTTT. Protein sequence: CASSFKGGVNQPQHF.

The chain is built from TRBV2 and TRBJ2-7, with a possible D match to TRBD1 (6 bases). CDR3 size: 15 residues. Germline CDR1 is SNHLY and CDR2 is FYNNEI. The V end lost 6 bases, the J end lost 1 base, and 16 bases lay between the germline ends. CDR3 nucleotides: TGTGCCAGCAGGACGCTCGACAGGTTTTCCTACGAGCAGTACTTC. Amino acid sequence: CASRTLDRFSYEQYF.

This chain joins TRBV2 and TRBJ1-2; a weak D match, TRBD1 (6 bases). The germline gives CDR1 SNHLY, CDR2 FYNNEI. The CDR3 is 12 residues long. The germline V and J ends were trimmed by 8 bases and 4 bases, with 11 bases remaining between them. The CDR3 coding sequence is TGTGCCAGCGGGGGGGGCCTCTATGGCTACACCTTC. Residues: CASGGGLYGYTF.

This chain joins TRBV5-1 and TRBJ1-1, with 8 bases matching TRBD1. V lost 4 bases and J lost 8; bases outside the gene matches: 7. Germline assignment: CDR1 SGHRS and CDR2 YFSETQ. The CDR3 length is 13 residues. The CDR3 region has the DNA TGCGCCAGCAGCAAGGGACAGGCGGACGAAGCTTTCTTT. Translation: CASSKGQADEAFF.

The chain couples TRBV21-1 to TRBJ1-1. TRBV21-1 is designated a pseudogene. The CDR3 has 15 residues. The CDR3 nucleotides read TGTGCCAGCAGCAAAGCAAGTGCGGGAGCCGGGCGAGCTTTCTTT. Translating it yields CASSKASAGAGRAFF.

The V call is TRBV9, the J call TRBJ1-1; D is uncertain. Looked up from germline, CDR1 is SGDLS and CDR2 is YYNGEE. The germline V and J ends were trimmed by 4 bases and 4 bases, with 11 bases remaining between them. The CDR3 is 13 amino acids. The CDR3 DNA sequence: TGTGCCAGCAGCCCCGGCCTGAGCACTGAAGCTTTCTTT. This gives the protein CASSPGLSTEAFF.

Comments on this clone: Other DNA variants within this sample encode the same CDR3. The chain carries TRBV29-1 and TRBJ2-3; D is unresolved. Germline CDR1 is SQVTM and CDR2 is ANQGSEA. V was cut by 4 bases and J by 6 bases, with 8 bases left in between. The CDR3 has 11 amino acids. The CDR3 region has the DNA TGCAGCGTTGCTACTACGGATACGCAGTATTTT. Protein sequence: CSVATTDTQYF.

The gene calls are TRBV27 and TRBJ2-2; 12 bases line up with TRBD1. This CDR3 has 18 amino acids. J gave up 0 bases and V 4 bases, and 6 bases lay outside the gene matches. Germline assignment: CDR1 MNHEY and CDR2 SMNVEV (reference sequence). CDR3 region: CASSSRDRGLANTGELFF. The CDR3 nucleotides read TGTGCCAGCAGTTCCCGGGACAGGGGGCTCGCGAACACCGGGGAGCTGTTTTTT.

This sequence joins TRBV6-6 and TRBJ2-3, with D possibly TRBD1 on 6 matching bases. CDR3 length equals 14 residues. V shed 6 bases and J shed 4 bases, with 14 bases lying between them. Germline V lookup: CDR1 MNHNY, CDR2 SVGAGI (reference sequence). The CDR3 region has the DNA TGTGCCAGCAGCCTTAATACAGGGCCAGATACGCAGTATTTT. Translating gives CASSLNTGPDTQYF.